This T cell receptor (beta chain) was obtained from a study of blood T cells in healthy people across ages. Study-level information: T cells yielded about one barcoded beta molecule per two cells through template switching.

General study points: Naive and antigen-experienced cells could not be conclusively compared, given unsorted PBMCs. CMV status of donors was not determined, possibly confounding expanded clonotype changes.

Each sample yielded at least 5 micrograms of PBMC total RNA. With a J-beta primer mix and a sample-barcoded 5' primer, a second PCR ran about 7 to 12 cycles. MiXCR, applied by TCRdb to the 5' RACE reads, yields one record per CDR3 protein. The profile shows 700,000 to 850,000 distinct CDR3 sequences, 35% to 40% of them singletons. CDR3 size: 14 residues. Trimming stripped 5 bases from V and 3 bases from J, with 8 bases between. This clonotype has a count of ten or more. Antigen specificity is unknown. The TCR comes from a man aged 18 to 29 in good health. The chain is built from TRBV12-3 or TRBV12-4 and TRBJ2-6; D gene uncertain. Sequenced material: blood. CDR3 nucleotide sequence: TGTGCCAGCAGTAACAGAGGTGGGGCCAACGTCCTGACTTTC. As protein: CASSNRGGANVLTF.